This is a list of T cell receptor beta chains from one sample in a study of blood T cell repertoires in COVID-19. Here immunoSEQ multiplex PCR was the method, and the copy in TCRdb shows in-frame clones only, minus some. Of fewer than 350,000 clones in the sample, roughly 86% were seen once. Sequenced input: peripheral blood. These TCRs come from a woman between 25 and 40 years old who had recovered from COVID-19. CDR3s include the opening cysteine and the closing phenylalanine or tryptophan. D genes are given only for firm matches. Size tells how often a clone was seen (once, few, many) or the class of an expanded clone, and some rows leave it out.

d_gene | abundance | j_gene | v_gene | CDR3aa | CDR3nt
TRBD1 | . | TRBJ1-2 | TRBV29-1 | CSVEWSTGGGYTF | TGCAGCGTTGAATGGTCGACAGGGGGTGGCTACACCTTC
. | few | TRBJ1-5 | TRBV29-1 | CSVGEEVEQPQHF | TGCAGCGTTGGCGAGGAGGTGGAACAGCCCCAGCATTTT
. | . | TRBJ1-1 | TRBV19 | CASSIQNTEAFF | TGTGCCAGTAGTATACAGAACACTGAAGCTTTCTTT
TRBD1 | . | TRBJ1-2 | TRBV5-1 | CASTEADRADGYTF | TGCGCCAGCACCGAAGCCGACAGGGCGGATGGCTACACCTTC
. | . | TRBJ1-6 | TRBV5-4 | CASSPGYSPLHF | TGTGCCAGCAGCCCAGGGTACTCACCCCTCCACTTT
TRBD1 | . | TRBJ1-5 | TRBV28 | CASRAAWDRGYQPQHF | TGTGCCAGCAGGGCAGCCTGGGACAGGGGATATCAGCCCCAGCATTTT
. | . | TRBJ2-3 | TRBV30 | CAWSAAGLYTDTQYF | TGTGCCTGGAGCGCGGCGGGACTCTACACAGATACGCAGTATTTT
TRBD1 | few | TRBJ1-3 | TRBV18 | CASSPLGDSGSGNTIYF | TGTGCCAGCTCACCACTGGGGGACAGTGGCTCTGGAAACACCATATATTTT
TRBD1 | . | TRBJ2-7 | TRBV12-5 | CASGHGQAYEQYF | TGTGCTAGTGGACACGGACAGGCCTACGAGCAGTACTTC
. | . | TRBJ1-1 | TRBV6-5 | CASLSGYTEAFF | TGTGCCAGCCTCTCAGGGTACACTGAAGCTTTCTTT
. | . | TRBJ2-7 | TRBV6-2/TRBV6-3 | CASSADNLGQYF | TGTGCCAGCAGTGCAGACAATCTCGGGCAGTACTTC
. | . | TRBJ1-2 | TRBV30 | CACSRPTFGDSF | TGTGCCTGTTCACGGCCGACTTTCGGAGATTCTTTC
TRBD2 | . | TRBJ2-3 | TRBV5-6 | CASSVFSSGGYTDTQYF | TGTGCCAGCAGCGTTTTTTCTAGCGGGGGCTACACAGATACGCAGTATTTT
TRBD2 | once | TRBJ2-7 | TRBV6-5 | CASSYSGGDYYEQYF | TGTGCCAGCAGTTACTCTGGCGGGGACTACTACGAGCAGTACTTC
TRBD1 | . | TRBJ1-1 | TRBV28 | CASSLGDREVGTEAFF | TGTGCCAGCAGTTTGGGAGACAGGGAAGTGGGGACTGAAGCTTTCTTT
. | . | TRBJ1-1 | TRBV5-5 | CASSLGSTEAFF | TGTGCCAGCAGCTTGGGTAGCACTGAAGCTTTCTTT
TRBD1 | . | TRBJ2-7 | TRBV4-1 | CASSQVSGTGSYEQYF | TGCGCCAGCAGCCAAGTATCCGGGACAGGGTCCTACGAGCAGTACTTC
. | once | TRBJ1-2 | TRBV21-1 | CASSKTGGENYGYTF | TGTGCCAGCAGCAAGACAGGGGGTGAGAACTATGGCTACACCTTC
TRBD1 | . | TRBJ2-2 | TRBV12-5 | CASGLGTGDTGELFF | TGTGCTAGTGGTCTCGGGACAGGAGACACCGGGGAGCTGTTTTTT
. | . | TRBJ2-2 | TRBV7-9 | CASSAKEGLTGELFF | TGTGCCAGCAGCGCTAAGGAGGGCCTTACCGGGGAGCTGTTTTTT
. | many | TRBJ2-7 | TRBV5-6 | CASSLRGAQAYEQYF | TGTGCCAGCAGCTTGCGGGGGGCTCAGGCCTACGAGCAGTACTTC
TRBD2 | . | TRBJ2-7 | TRBV18 | CASSPGLAASYEQYF | TGTGCCAGCTCACCGGGACTAGCTGCGTCCTACGAGCAGTACTTC
. | . | TRBJ2-7 | TRBV15 | CATSPEARVSYEQYF | TGTGCCACCAGCCCAGAGGCCAGGGTGTCCTACGAGCAGTACTTC
. | . | TRBJ2-2 | TRBV7-3 | CASRLKERNTGELFF | TGTGCCAGCAGGTTAAAAGAGCGGAACACCGGGGAGCTGTTTTTT
TRBD2 | . | TRBJ2-5 | TRBV9 | CASRPGTSGGMTETQYF | TGTGCCAGCAGGCCCGGGACTAGCGGGGGCATGACGGAAACCCAGTACTTC
. | . | TRBJ1-1 | TRBV4-1 | CASSPPTGDTEAFF | TGCGCCAGCAGCCCGCCGACCGGGGACACTGAAGCTTTCTTT
. | once | TRBJ2-7 | TRBV27 | CASSFSRLTASYEQYF | TGTGCCAGCAGTTTTTCCCGACTGACAGCATCCTACGAGCAGTACTTC
. | . | TRBJ2-2 | TRBV28 | CASSLPGAKTGELFF | TGTGCCAGCAGTTTACCAGGGGCAAAGACCGGGGAGCTGTTTTTT
TRBD1 | once | TRBJ2-1 | TRBV19 | CASSDRDEQFF | TGTGCCAGTAGCGACAGGGATGAGCAGTTCTTC
TRBD2 | . | TRBJ2-1 | TRBV15 | CATASGGMGNEQFF | TGTGCCACCGCTAGCGGGGGGATGGGCAATGAGCAGTTCTTC
. | . | TRBJ1-5 | TRBV19 | CASSQMDSSNQPQHF | TGTGCCAGTAGTCAGATGGACAGTAGCAATCAGCCCCAGCATTTT
TRBD1 | . | TRBJ1-1 | TRBV5-4 | CASNQFSGTGGAEAFF | TGTGCCAGCAACCAATTTTCCGGGACAGGGGGCGCCGAAGCTTTCTTT
. | . | TRBJ1-6 | TRBV7-2 | CASSLGSGFRSPLHF | TGTGCCAGCAGCTTAGGTTCAGGGTTTCGTTCACCCCTCCACTTT
. | . | TRBJ1-5 | TRBV15 | CATSRDHDQPQHF | TGTGCCACCAGCAGAGATCATGATCAGCCCCAGCATTTT
. | . | TRBJ2-1 | TRBV9 | CASAGRPYNEQFF | TGTGCCAGCGCCGGGAGACCCTACAATGAGCAGTTCTTC
. | . | TRBJ1-2 | TRBV5-4 | CASSRTGGGGGGYTF | TGTGCCAGCAGTAGGACCGGGGGGGGAGGTGGTGGCTACACCTTC
TRBD1 | . | TRBJ1-1 | TRBV18 | CASSPGTGEAFF | TGTGCCAGCTCGCCCGGGACAGGTGAAGCTTTCTTT